Given below is one TCR beta chain in context. Its antigen is still unknown. The data stem from a study of identical twins. The study, taken as a whole, reports: The degree of excess twin sharing was weaker in beta out-of-frame sequences.

The cDNA had a unique molecular identifier and a template-switch universal primer site. TCRdb fed the 5' RACE reads into MiXCR, producing one record per CDR3 protein. The sample records around 250,000 distinct CDR3 sequences, around 8% being singletons. This sample also belongs to another study, concerning yellow fever vaccine responses in identical twins.

Sequences were obtained from CD8+ T cells sorted from blood. This TCR came from a woman aged 18-29 years in good health.

The CDR3 DNA sequence: TGTGCCAGCAGTTTGGACCCGGGAGAGCTAGCTTACGAGCAGTACTTC. Translating gives CASSLDPGELAYEQYF. This chain joins TRBV28 and TRBJ2-7; D is perhaps TRBD2 (6 bases). There are 16 residues in the CDR3. Germline V gene lookup returns CDR1 MDHEN and CDR2 SYDVKM. The V gene lost 3 bases and the J gene lost 4 bases, with 19 bases spanning the gap. The full variable domain, rest sourced from reference TRBV28 and TRBJ2-7, is DVKVTQSSRYLVKRTGEKVFLECVQDMDHENMFWYRQDPGLGLRLIYFSYDVKMKEKGDIPEGYSVSREKKERFSLILESASTNQTSMYLCASSLDPGELAYEQYFGPGTRLTVT.